This is a list of T cell receptor beta chains from one sample in a study of blood T cell repertoires in COVID-19. Libraries were prepared by immunoSEQ multiplex PCR; TCRdb keeps only in-frame clonotypes and omits some of them. Among 130,000 to 150,000 clones listed, 85% to 90% were seen once. The sequenced sample was PBMCs or T cells enriched from blood (not recorded which). The receptor source for this set is a man in his 60s who had recovered from COVID-19. CDR3s include the opening cysteine and the closing phenylalanine or tryptophan. A D gene is named only where the DNA matches it firmly. A clone size is listed for some rows: how often the clone was seen (once, few, many), or a class if it is expanded.

j_call,cdr3_length,v_call,clone_size,d_call,cdr3_aa,cdr3_nt
TRBJ2-4,16,TRBV27,-,TRBD1,CASSPGQGRAKNIQYF,TGTGCCAGCAGCCCAGGACAGGGGAGAGCCAAAAACATTCAGTACTTC
TRBJ1-1,15,TRBV3-1/TRBV3-2,-,TRBD1,CASSQDAGGVTEAFF,TGTGCCAGCAGCCAAGATGCAGGGGGCGTGACTGAAGCTTTCTTT
TRBJ2-7,14,TRBV2,few,TRBD2,CASSATSGRKEQYF,TGTGCCAGCAGTGCGACTAGCGGGAGGAAAGAGCAGTACTTC
TRBJ1-1,20,TRBV5-1,-,-,CASSTGTWGIQTGINTEAFF,TGCGCCAGCAGCACCGGGACATGGGGGATTCAAACAGGTATCAACACTGAAGCTTTCTTT
TRBJ1-1,13,TRBV10-3,-,-,CAISERESAEAFF,TGTGCCATCAGTGAGAGGGAGTCGGCTGAAGCTTTCTTT
TRBJ2-3,15,TRBV19,-,-,CASSTQQGGADTQYF,TGTGCCAGTAGTACGCAACAGGGGGGGGCAGATACGCAGTATTTT
TRBJ1-1,15,TRBV5-1,-,TRBD1,CASSIQGARITEAFF,TGCGCCAGCAGCATTCAGGGGGCGCGGATCACTGAAGCTTTCTTT
TRBJ2-4,13,TRBV28,-,-,CASRSESENIQYF,TGTGCCAGCCGATCAGAATCTGAAAACATTCAGTACTTC
TRBJ2-1,15,TRBV2,-,-,CASSESGRSYNEQFF,TGTGCCAGCAGTGAGTCAGGCCGCTCCTACAATGAGCAGTTCTTC
TRBJ1-6,16,TRBV6-5,-,-,CASSYSTGGYNSPLHF,TGTGCCAGCAGTTACTCGACGGGGGGCTATAATTCACCCCTCCACTTT
TRBJ1-3,15,TRBV6-1,-,-,CASSEAEGYDDTIYF,TGTGCCAGCAGTGAAGCGGAGGGGTATGACGACACCATATATTTT
TRBJ1-1,13,TRBV6-5,-,TRBD1,CASRRDREWEAFF,TGTGCCAGCAGGCGGGACAGGGAGTGGGAAGCTTTCTTT
TRBJ2-4,17,TRBV28,-,TRBD1,CASRGQGRERLSNIQYF,TGTGCCAGCAGGGGACAGGGTCGAGAGCGTCTGTCTAACATTCAGTACTTC
TRBJ1-1,11,TRBV28,-,-,CASSPGRGGFF,TGTGCCAGCAGTCCGGGGAGGGGAGGTTTCTTT
TRBJ2-7,15,TRBV2,-,TRBD1,CASARTGTGFYEQYF,TGTGCCTCTGCCCGGACCGGGACAGGGTTCTACGAGCAGTACTTC
TRBJ1-2,11,TRBV29-1,-,-,CSDPYNYGYTF,TGCAGCGACCCCTACAACTATGGCTACACCTTC
TRBJ2-5,16,TRBV4-1,-,-,CASSQDGGGAGETQYF,TGCGCCAGCAGCCAAGATGGCGGTGGGGCGGGGGAGACCCAGTACTTC
TRBJ2-2,14,TRBV5-1,-,-,CASSLAAEFGELFF,TGCGCCAGCTCCCTCGCGGCGGAGTTCGGGGAGCTGTTTTTT
TRBJ1-1,15,TRBV7-8,-,-,CASSFGARAPTEAFF,TGTGCCAGCAGCTTTGGGGCCCGGGCCCCCACTGAAGCTTTCTTT
TRBJ1-1,13,TRBV25-1,-,TRBD1,CASSVTGGTEAFF,TGTGCCAGCAGTGTGACAGGGGGCACTGAAGCTTTCTTT
TRBJ2-6,15,TRBV5-4,-,-,CASSSGVFGANVLTF,TGTGCCAGCAGCTCAGGGGTTTTCGGGGCCAACGTCCTGACTTTC
TRBJ2-7,16,TRBV7-8,-,TRBD1,CASSFARTGGIYEQYF,TGTGCCAGCAGCTTCGCGCGGACAGGGGGCATCTACGAGCAGTACTTC
TRBJ1-6,15,TRBV28,-,-,CASSFPEGSNSPLHF,TGTGCCAGCAGTTTCCCGGAGGGTTCAAATTCACCCCTCCACTTT
TRBJ2-5,15,TRBV24-1,-,-,CATSDPRGSGETQYF,TGTGCCACCAGTGATCCGCGGGGTTCGGGAGAGACCCAGTACTTC
TRBJ2-1,17,TRBV7-8,once,TRBD1,CASSLAGQGANYNEQFF,TGTGCCAGCAGCTTAGCTGGACAGGGAGCAAACTACAATGAGCAGTTCTTC
TRBJ2-2,19,TRBV19,-,TRBD2,CASSLGRASGSDNTGELFF,TGTGCCAGTAGTCTGGGGCGGGCTAGCGGGAGTGACAACACCGGGGAGCTGTTTTTT
TRBJ2-2,16,TRBV7-3,-,TRBD2,CASSLGLAGLYGELFF,TGTGCCAGCAGCCTCGGACTAGCGGGATTGTACGGGGAGCTGTTTTTT
TRBJ1-1,11,TRBV6-5,-,-,CASAFLSEAFF,TGTGCCAGCGCTTTTCTCAGTGAAGCTTTCTTT
TRBJ2-7,15,TRBV6-5,-,-,CASSTTGEVVHEQYF,TGTGCCAGCAGTACTACAGGGGAGGTGGTCCACGAGCAGTACTTC
TRBJ1-6,13,TRBV30,-,-,CAWGFSSNSPLHF,TGTGCCTGGGGTTTTTCCTCCAATTCACCCCTCCACTTT
TRBJ2-7,13,TRBV12-3/TRBV12-4,-,TRBD1,CASSTGTGYEQYF,TGTGCCAGCTCGACGGGGACAGGTTACGAGCAGTACTTC
TRBJ2-6,14,TRBV5-1,-,-,CASSAGSGANVLTF,TGCGCCAGCAGCGCGGGGTCTGGGGCCAACGTCCTGACTTTC
TRBJ1-2,12,TRBV5-4,-,-,CASSITGFGYTF,TGTGCCAGCAGCATTACAGGGTTTGGCTACACCTTC
TRBJ1-1,11,TRBV3-1/TRBV3-2,-,-,CATRLNTEAFF,TGTGCTACCCGGTTGAACACTGAAGCTTTCTTT
TRBJ2-1,14,TRBV10-3,few,-,CAISETGGDNEQFF,TGTGCCATCAGTGAGACGGGCGGGGACAATGAGCAGTTCTTC
TRBJ2-5,18,TRBV4-1,-,TRBD2,CASSQAGGGTSVVETQYF,TGCGCCAGCAGCCAAGCAGGAGGCGGGACTAGCGTGGTGGAGACCCAGTACTTC
TRBJ2-1,13,TRBV4-2,-,-,CASRLSGTNEQFF,TGTGCCAGCAGGCTTAGCGGTACCAATGAGCAGTTCTTC
TRBJ2-1,15,TRBV11-1,-,TRBD2,CASSLERGGLNEQFF,TGTGCCAGCAGCTTAGAGCGGGGGGGATTAAATGAGCAGTTCTTC
TRBJ2-2,16,TRBV27,-,TRBD2,CASSFKGLAGTGELFF,TGTGCCAGCAGTTTTAAGGGCCTAGCGGGCACCGGGGAGCTGTTTTTT
TRBJ2-2,14,TRBV5-1,-,TRBD1,CASGGQGNTGELFF,TGCGCCAGCGGCGGACAGGGGAACACCGGGGAGCTGTTTTTT
TRBJ2-5,15,TRBV18,-,TRBD1,CASSPRQGETETQYF,TGTGCCAGCTCACCAAGACAGGGTGAGACAGAGACCCAGTACTTC
TRBJ2-7,15,TRBV28,-,-,CASSSPGERGHEQYF,TGTGCCAGCAGTTCACCAGGGGAGCGGGGCCACGAGCAGTACTTC
TRBJ1-1,15,TRBV9,-,-,CASSVGLGGGTEAFF,TGTGCCAGCAGCGTAGGCTTGGGGGGGGGCACTGAAGCTTTCTTT
TRBJ2-5,16,TRBV4-1,-,TRBD1,CASSRSPGTGGETQYF,TGCGCCAGCAGCCGGAGTCCCGGGACAGGGGGAGAGACCCAGTACTTC
TRBJ2-5,15,TRBV18,once,-,CASSPTSAGKETQYF,TGTGCCAGCTCACCCACGTCGGCAGGGAAAGAGACCCAGTACTTC
TRBJ1-5,15,TRBV19,once,TRBD1,CASSGRQGLSRPQHF,TGTGCCAGTAGTGGTAGACAGGGCCTCTCAAGGCCCCAGCATTTT
TRBJ2-1,18,TRBV7-9,-,TRBD2,CASSPSVRVSGGANEQFF,TGTGCCAGCAGCCCCTCGGTTAGAGTTAGCGGGGGGGCAAATGAGCAGTTCTTC
TRBJ2-2,13,TRBV28,-,TRBD2,CASIGLEPGELFF,TGTGCCAGCATCGGACTAGAGCCCGGGGAGCTGTTTTTT
TRBJ2-7,16,TRBV11-2,-,-,CASSPPRSEPELEQYF,TGTGCCAGCAGCCCTCCCCGGAGCGAACCAGAGCTCGAGCAGTACTTC
TRBJ2-1,16,TRBV5-1,-,-,CASSLGGTAFAHEQFF,TGCGCCAGCAGCTTGGGCGGGACAGCTTTTGCCCATGAGCAGTTCTTC
TRBJ2-7,15,TRBV27,-,TRBD1,CASSAKTGGTTKQYF,TGTGCCAGCAGTGCCAAGACAGGGGGAACTACGAAGCAGTACTTC
TRBJ2-2,14,TRBV18,-,TRBD1,CASSPDRVIGELFF,TGTGCCAGCTCACCAGACAGGGTGATCGGGGAGCTGTTTTTT
TRBJ2-5,16,TRBV28,-,TRBD2,CASSYRVAGTGETQYF,TGTGCCAGCAGTTACCGAGTAGCGGGAACCGGGGAGACCCAGTACTTC